This T cell receptor (beta chain) was documented in a study of blood T cell repertoires in COVID-19. TCRdb keeps only in-frame clones here, not all; method: immunoSEQ multiplex PCR. Counted here are fewer than 200,000 clones, roughly four fifths occurring once; the ten biggest clones make up approximately 7.3%. The CDR3 length is 15 residues. V was shortened by 4 bases and J by 0 bases, with 14 bases between the two germline ends. Germline V gives CDR1 SGDLS, CDR2 YYNGEE. The TCR comes from a human donor in a cohort sampled during active COVID-19. Sequencing was done on a sample of peripheral blood. V is TRBV9 and J is TRBJ2-7; no firm D call. CDR3 region: CASSSHPERSYEQYF. CDR3 nucleotide sequence: TGTGCCAGCAGCTCCCACCCAGAACGCTCCTACGAGCAGTACTTC.